What follows describes a single TCR beta chain. Antigen unknown. The donors gave bone marrow, and they were healthy. Vbeta (60) and Jbeta (13) primers were used in the PCR. The repertoire was sequenced with immunoSEQ multiplex PCR; TCRdb's copy has only in-frame clones and lacks some. Of roughly 62,000 clones detected, about 80% appear once; the ten largest clones hold about 3.3%. The CDR3 extends over 16 amino acids. V lost 4 bases, J lost 6 bases, and 12 bases stayed unmatched. Looked up from germline, CDR1 is SGHRS and CDR2 is YFSETQ. The data derive from a study of cytomegalovirus exposure and HLA in healthy donors. General study points: Likely technical artifact: a cluster of highly shared sequence variants. Specific recognition of CMV antigens was confirmed in vitro for three chains (all CMV-associated).

Source material: PBMCs. The sequence was obtained from a woman aged 40 to 50 in good health and CMV-seropositive. The V and J genes are TRBV5-1 and TRBJ2-3, with 9 bases that match TRBD1. The CDR3 nucleotides are TGCGCCAGCAGCCTCCGGGACAGGGCGGGGACGGATACGCAGTATTTT. Its protein is CASSLRDRAGTDTQYF.